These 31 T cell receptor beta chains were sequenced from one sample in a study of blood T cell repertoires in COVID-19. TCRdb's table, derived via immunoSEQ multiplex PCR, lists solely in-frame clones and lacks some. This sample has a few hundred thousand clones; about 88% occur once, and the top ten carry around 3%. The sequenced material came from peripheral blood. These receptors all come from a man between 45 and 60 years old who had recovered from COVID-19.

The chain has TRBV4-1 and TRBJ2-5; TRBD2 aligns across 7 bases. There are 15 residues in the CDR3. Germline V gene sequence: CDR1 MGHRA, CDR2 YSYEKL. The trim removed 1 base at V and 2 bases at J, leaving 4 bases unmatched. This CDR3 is CASSQALAAQETQYF. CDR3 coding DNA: TGCGCCAGCAGCCAAGCTCTAGCGGCACAAGAGACCCAGTACTTC.

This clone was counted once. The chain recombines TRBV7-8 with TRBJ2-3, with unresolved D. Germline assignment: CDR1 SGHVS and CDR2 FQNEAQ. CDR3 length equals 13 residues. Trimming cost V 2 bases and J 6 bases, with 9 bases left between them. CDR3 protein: CASSLSLTDTQYF. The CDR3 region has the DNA TGTGCCAGCAGCTTAAGCCTCACCGATACGCAGTATTTT.

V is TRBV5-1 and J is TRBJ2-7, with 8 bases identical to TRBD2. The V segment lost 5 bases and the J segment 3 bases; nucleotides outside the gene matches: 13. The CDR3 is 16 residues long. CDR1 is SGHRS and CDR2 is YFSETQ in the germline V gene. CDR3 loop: CASSYGLAALLYEQYF. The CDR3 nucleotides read TGCGCCAGCAGTTACGGACTAGCCGCCCTCCTCTACGAGCAGTACTTC.

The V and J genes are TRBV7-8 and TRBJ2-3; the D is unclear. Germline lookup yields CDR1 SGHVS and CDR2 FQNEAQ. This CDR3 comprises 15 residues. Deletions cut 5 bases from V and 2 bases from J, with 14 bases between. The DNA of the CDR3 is TGTGCCAGCAGCGGCGACCATGACAACACAGATACGCAGTATTTT. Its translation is CASSGDHDNTDTQYF.

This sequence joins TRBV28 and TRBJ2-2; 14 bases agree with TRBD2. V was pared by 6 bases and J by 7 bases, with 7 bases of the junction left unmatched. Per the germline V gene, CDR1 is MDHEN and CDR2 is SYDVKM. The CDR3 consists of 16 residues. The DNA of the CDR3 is TGTGCCAGCAGACCGGGACTAGCGGGAGTTAGCGGGGAGCTGTTTTTT. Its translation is CASRPGLAGVSGELFF.

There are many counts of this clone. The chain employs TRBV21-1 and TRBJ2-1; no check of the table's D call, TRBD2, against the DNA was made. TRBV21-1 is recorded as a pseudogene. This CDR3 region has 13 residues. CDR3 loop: CASTPGLAGEQFF. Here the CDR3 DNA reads TGTGCCAGCACCCCGGGACTAGCAGGCGAGCAGTTCTTC.

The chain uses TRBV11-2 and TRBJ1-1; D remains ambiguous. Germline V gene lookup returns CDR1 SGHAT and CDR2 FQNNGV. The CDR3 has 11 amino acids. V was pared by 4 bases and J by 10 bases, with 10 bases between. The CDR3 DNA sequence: TGTGCCAGCAGCTCGGGGTTTGGAGCTTTCTTT. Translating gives CASSSGFGAFF.

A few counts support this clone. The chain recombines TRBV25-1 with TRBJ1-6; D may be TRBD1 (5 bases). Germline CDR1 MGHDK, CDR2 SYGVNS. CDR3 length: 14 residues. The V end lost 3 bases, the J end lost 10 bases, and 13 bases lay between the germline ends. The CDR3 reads CASSDRGASSPLHF. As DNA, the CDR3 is TGTGCCAGCAGTGATCGCGGGGCCTCATCACCCCTCCACTTT.

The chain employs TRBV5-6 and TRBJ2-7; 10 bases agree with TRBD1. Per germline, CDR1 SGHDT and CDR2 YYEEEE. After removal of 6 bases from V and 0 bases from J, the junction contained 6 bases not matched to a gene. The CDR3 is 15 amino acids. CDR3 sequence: CASNRRDRGSYEQYF. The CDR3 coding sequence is TGTGCCAGCAACCGCCGGGACAGGGGCTCCTACGAGCAGTACTTC. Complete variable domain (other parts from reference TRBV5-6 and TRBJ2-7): DAGVTQSPTHLIKTRGQQVTLRCSPKSGHDTVSWYQQALGQGPQFIFQYYEEEERQRGNFPDRFSGHQFPNYSSELNVNALLLGDSALYLCASNRRDRGSYEQYFGPGTRLTVT.

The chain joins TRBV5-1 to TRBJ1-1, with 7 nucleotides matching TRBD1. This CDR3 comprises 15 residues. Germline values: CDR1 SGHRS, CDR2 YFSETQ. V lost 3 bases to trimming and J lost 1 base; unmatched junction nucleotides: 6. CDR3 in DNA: TGCGCCAGCAGCTCGATACAGGGGTCGAACACTGAAGCTTTCTTT. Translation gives CASSSIQGSNTEAFF.

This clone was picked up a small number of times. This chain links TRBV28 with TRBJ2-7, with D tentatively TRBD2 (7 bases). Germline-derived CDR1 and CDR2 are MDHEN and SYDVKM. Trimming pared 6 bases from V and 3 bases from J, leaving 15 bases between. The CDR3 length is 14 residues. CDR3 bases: TGTGCCAGCAGCCTGCGGGGGCTGAGCTACGAGCAGTACTTC. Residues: CASSLRGLSYEQYF.

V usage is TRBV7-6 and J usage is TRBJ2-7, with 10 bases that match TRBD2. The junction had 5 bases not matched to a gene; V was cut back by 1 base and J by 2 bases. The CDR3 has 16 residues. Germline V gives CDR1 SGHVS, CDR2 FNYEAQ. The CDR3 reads CASSLGGAGGTYEQYF. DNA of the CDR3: TGTGCCAGCAGCTTAGGGGGAGCGGGAGGGACCTACGAGCAGTACTTC.

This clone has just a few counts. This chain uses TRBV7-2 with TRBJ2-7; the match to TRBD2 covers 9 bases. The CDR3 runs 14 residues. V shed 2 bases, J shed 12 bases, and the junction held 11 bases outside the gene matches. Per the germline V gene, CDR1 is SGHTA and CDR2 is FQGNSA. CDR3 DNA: TGTGCCAGCAGCTTAAATAGCGGGAGCGGAATAGCGTACTTC. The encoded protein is CASSLNSGSGIAYF.

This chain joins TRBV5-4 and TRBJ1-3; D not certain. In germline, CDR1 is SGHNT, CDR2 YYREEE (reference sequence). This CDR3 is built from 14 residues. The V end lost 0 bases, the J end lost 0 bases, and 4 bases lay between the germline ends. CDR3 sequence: CASSLESSGNTIYF. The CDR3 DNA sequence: TGTGCCAGCAGCTTGGAGAGCTCTGGAAACACCATATATTTT. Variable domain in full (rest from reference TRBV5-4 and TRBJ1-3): ETGVTQSPTHLIKTRGQQVTLRCSSQSGHNTVSWYQQALGQGPQFIFQYYREEENGRGNFPPRFSGLQFPNYSSELNVNALELDDSALYLCASSLESSGNTIYFGEGSWLTVV.

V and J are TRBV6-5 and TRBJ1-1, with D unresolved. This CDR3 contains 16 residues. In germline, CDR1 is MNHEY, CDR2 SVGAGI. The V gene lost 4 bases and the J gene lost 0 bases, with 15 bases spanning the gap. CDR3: CASSSVTRLVNTEAFF. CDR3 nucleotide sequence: TGTGCCAGCAGTTCCGTTACTCGTTTGGTGAACACTGAAGCTTTCTTT.

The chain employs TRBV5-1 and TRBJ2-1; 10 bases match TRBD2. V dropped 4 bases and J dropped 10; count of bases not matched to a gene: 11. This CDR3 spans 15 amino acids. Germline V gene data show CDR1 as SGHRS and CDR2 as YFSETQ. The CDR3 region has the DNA TGCGCCAGCAGCGTGAGCGGGAGGGCTTACGGGGAGCAGTTCTTC. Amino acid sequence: CASSVSGRAYGEQFF. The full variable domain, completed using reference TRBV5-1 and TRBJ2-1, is KAGVTQTPRYLIKTRGQQVTLSCSPISGHRSVSWYQQTPGQGLQFLFEYFSETQRNKGNFPGRFSGRQFSNSRSEMNVSTLELGDSALYLCASSVSGRAYGEQFFGPGTRLTVL.

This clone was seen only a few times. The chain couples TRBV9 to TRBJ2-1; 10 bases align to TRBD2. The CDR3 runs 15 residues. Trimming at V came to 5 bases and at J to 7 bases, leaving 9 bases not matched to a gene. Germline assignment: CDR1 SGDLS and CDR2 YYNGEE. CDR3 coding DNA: TGTGCCAGCAGTGGGGGACTAGCGAAAATTAATGAGCAGTTCTTC. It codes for CASSGGLAKINEQFF.

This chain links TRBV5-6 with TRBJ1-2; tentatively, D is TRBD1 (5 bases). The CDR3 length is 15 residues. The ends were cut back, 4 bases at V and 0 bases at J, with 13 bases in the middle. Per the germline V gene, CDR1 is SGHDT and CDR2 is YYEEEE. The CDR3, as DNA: TGTGCCAGCAGCCCGAAACAGGTCCCTAACTATGGCTACACCTTC. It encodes CASSPKQVPNYGYTF.

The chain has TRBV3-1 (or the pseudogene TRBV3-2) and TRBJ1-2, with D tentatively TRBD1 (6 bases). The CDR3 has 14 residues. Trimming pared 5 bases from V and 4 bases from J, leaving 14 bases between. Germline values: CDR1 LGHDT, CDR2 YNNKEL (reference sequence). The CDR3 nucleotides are TGTGCCAGCAGCTATCAGGGGAGCCCCTATGGCTACACCTTC. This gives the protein CASSYQGSPYGYTF.

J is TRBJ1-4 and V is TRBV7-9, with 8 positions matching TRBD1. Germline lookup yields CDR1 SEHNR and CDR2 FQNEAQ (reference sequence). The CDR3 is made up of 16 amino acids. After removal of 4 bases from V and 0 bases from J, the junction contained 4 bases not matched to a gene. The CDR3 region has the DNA TGTGCCAGCAGCTCGGACAGGGTTGCAACTAATGAAAAACTGTTTTTT. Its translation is CASSSDRVATNEKLFF.

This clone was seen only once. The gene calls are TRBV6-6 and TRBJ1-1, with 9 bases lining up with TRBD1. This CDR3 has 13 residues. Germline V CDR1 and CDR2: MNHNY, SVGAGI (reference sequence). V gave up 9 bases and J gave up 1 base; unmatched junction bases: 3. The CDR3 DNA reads TGTGCCAGTTTGGACAGGGGGAACACTGAAGCTTTCTTT. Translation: CASLDRGNTEAFF.

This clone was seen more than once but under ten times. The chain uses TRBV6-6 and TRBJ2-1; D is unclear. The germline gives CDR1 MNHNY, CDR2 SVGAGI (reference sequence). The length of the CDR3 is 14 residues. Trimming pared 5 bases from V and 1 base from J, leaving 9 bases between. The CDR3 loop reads CASSEWLSYNEQFF. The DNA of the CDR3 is TGTGCCAGCAGTGAGTGGTTGTCCTACAATGAGCAGTTCTTC.

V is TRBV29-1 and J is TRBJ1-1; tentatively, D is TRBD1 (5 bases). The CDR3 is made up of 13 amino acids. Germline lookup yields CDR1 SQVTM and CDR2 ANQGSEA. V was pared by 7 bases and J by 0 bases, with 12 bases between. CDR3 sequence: CSARRTLNTEAFF. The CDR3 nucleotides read TGCAGCGCCCGCAGGACACTGAACACTGAAGCTTTCTTT. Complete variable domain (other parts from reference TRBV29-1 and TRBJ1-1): SAVISQKPSRDICQRGTSLTIQCQVDSQVTMMFWYRQQPGQSLTLIATANQGSEATYESGFVIDKFPISRPNLTFSTLTVSNMSPEDSSIYLCSARRTLNTEAFFGQGTRLTVV.

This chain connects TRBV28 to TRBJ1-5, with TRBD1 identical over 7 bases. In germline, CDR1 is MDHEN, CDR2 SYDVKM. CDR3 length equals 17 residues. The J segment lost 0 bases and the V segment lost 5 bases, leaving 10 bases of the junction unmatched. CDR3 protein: CASSMTGLANSNQPQHF. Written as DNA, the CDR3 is TGTGCCAGCAGTATGACAGGGTTGGCGAATAGCAATCAGCCCCAGCATTTT. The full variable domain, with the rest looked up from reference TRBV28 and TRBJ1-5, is DVKVTQSSRYLVKRTGEKVFLECVQDMDHENMFWYRQDPGLGLRLIYFSYDVKMKEKGDIPEGYSVSREKKERFSLILESASTNQTSMYLCASSMTGLANSNQPQHFGDGTRLSIL.

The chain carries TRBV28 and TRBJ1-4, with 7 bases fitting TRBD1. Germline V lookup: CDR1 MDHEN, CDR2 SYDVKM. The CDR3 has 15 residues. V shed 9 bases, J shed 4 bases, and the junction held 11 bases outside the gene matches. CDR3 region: CASWDSRNHNEKLFF. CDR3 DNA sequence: TGTGCCAGTTGGGACAGCCGAAACCATAATGAAAAACTGTTTTTT.

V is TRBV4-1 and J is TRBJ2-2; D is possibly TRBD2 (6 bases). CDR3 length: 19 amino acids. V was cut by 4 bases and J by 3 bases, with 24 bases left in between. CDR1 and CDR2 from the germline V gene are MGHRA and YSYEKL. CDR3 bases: TGCGCCAGCAGCCCAAGAGGAATTAGCGGCCACGTTCACACCGGGGAGCTGTTTTTT. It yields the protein CASSPRGISGHVHTGELFF.

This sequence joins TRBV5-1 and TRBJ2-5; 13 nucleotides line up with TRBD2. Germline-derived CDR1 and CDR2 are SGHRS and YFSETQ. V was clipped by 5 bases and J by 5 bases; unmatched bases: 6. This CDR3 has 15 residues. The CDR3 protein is CASSRTSGSAETQYF. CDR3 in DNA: TGCGCCAGCAGTCGGACTAGCGGGAGCGCGGAGACCCAGTACTTC.

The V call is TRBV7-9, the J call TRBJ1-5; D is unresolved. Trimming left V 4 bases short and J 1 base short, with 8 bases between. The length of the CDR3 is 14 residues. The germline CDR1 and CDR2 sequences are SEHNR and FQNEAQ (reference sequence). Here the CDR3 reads CASSSSRSNQPQHF. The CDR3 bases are TGTGCCAGCAGCTCCTCCCGGAGCAATCAGCCCCAGCATTTT.

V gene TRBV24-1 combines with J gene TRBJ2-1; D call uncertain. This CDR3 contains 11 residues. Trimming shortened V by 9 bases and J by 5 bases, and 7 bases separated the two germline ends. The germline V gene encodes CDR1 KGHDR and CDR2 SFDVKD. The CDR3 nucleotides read TGTGCCACCGCCAGTAACAATGAGCAGTTCTTC. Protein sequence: CATASNNEQFF.

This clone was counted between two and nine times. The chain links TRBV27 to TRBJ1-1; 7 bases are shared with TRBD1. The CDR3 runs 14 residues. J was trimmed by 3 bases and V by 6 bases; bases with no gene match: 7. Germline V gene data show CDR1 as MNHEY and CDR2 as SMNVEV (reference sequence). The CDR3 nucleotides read TGTGCCAGCAGCCGAGGGGGCACGGACACTGAAGCTTTCTTT. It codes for CASSRGGTDTEAFF.

The DNA of the CDR3 is TGCGCCAGCACACCGGCCGGGACAGGGGTTCACACCGGGGAGCTGTTTTTT. Its translation: CASTPAGTGVHTGELFF. This chain uses TRBV5-1 with TRBJ2-2; 10 bases fit TRBD1. V lost 6 bases and J lost 3; bases outside the gene matches: 11. CDR1 is SGHRS, CDR2 YFSETQ, per germline. The CDR3 has 17 residues.